These 10 T cell receptor beta chains share one sample of origin, sequenced in a study of shared clonotypes between healthy human individuals (dated by TCRdb to about 2020). The library was generated by the immunoSEQ multiplex PCR assay. TCRdb mirrors the immuneACCESS table, restricted to in-frame sequences. Some clones are absent from its copies; in checked studies, under half trace to an unresolved V gene, and the reason for the others is unknown. The table for this sample lists 450,000 to 500,000 clones; 60% to 85% of them were counted only once. The ten largest clones take up over 10% of the sample. The source material was PBMCs. Receptors were obtained from a middle-aged woman in good health. Some clones in this sample may be carry-over from other donors' samples.

This clone was observed at least ten times. The V call is TRBV7-2, the J call TRBJ2-3; 7 bases line up with TRBD2. The CDR3 consists of 17 residues. The germline gives CDR1 SGHTA, CDR2 FQGNSA. The V segment lost 3 bases and the J segment 4 bases; nucleotides outside the gene matches: 13. Here the CDR3 reads CASSLSASGGESDTQYF. In DNA, the CDR3 is TGTGCCAGCAGCTTGAGTGCGTCGGGAGGAGAGTCAGATACGCAGTATTTT.

The V call is TRBV6-4, the J call TRBJ2-1, with TRBD2 matching 7 bases. Germline V lookup: CDR1 MRHNA, CDR2 SNTAGT. The CDR3 has 16 amino acids. The trim removed 7 bases at V and 8 bases at J, leaving 17 bases unmatched. The CDR3 coding sequence is TGTGCCAGCACCCACACCGGACTAGAGGTTGTCGATGAGCAGTTCTTC. It specifies CASTHTGLEVVDEQFF.

The V gene is TRBV5-1, the J gene TRBJ1-1, with D unclear. The germline V and J ends were trimmed by 0 bases and 5 bases, with 17 bases remaining between them. Germline V CDR1 and CDR2: SGHRS, YFSETQ. The CDR3 loop spans 16 amino acids. CDR3 coding DNA: TGCGCCAGCAGCTTGGCCGGAGAATTCGGAACAACTGAAGCTTTCTTT. Its translation is CASSLAGEFGTTEAFF.

V is TRBV2 and J is TRBJ2-7; D possibly corresponds to TRBD2 (6 bases). V was cut by 5 bases and J by 3 bases, with 11 bases left in between. Germline V gene data show CDR1 as SNHLY and CDR2 as FYNNEI. CDR3 length: 13 amino acids. CDR3 sequence reads: CASSNLANYEQYF. In nucleotides, the CDR3 is TGTGCCAGCAGTAACCTAGCGAACTACGAGCAGTACTTC.

The chain combines TRBV28 with TRBJ1-2; D might be TRBD1 (6 bases). The CDR3 runs to 14 residues. Trimming stripped 8 bases from V and 8 bases from J, with 21 bases between. The V gene's germline CDR1 is MDHEN and CDR2 SYDVKM. In DNA form, the CDR3 reads TGTGCCAGCTCCCAACCCCCAGGGGTAGGCGGCTACACCTTC. It translates to CASSQPPGVGGYTF.

About this clone: Other DNA sequences in the sample encode the same CDR3. The genes are TRBV28 and TRBJ2-1; no reliable D call. Germline V gives CDR1 MDHEN, CDR2 SYDVKM. CDR3 length: 15 amino acids. The V gene lost 3 bases and the J gene lost 1 base, with 10 bases spanning the gap. In DNA, the CDR3 is TGTGCCAGCAGTTTCGGCGGCAGATCCTACAATGAGCAGTTCTTC. Amino acid sequence: CASSFGGRSYNEQFF. The whole variable domain, remainder taken from reference TRBV28 and TRBJ2-1, is DVKVTQSSRYLVKRTGEKVFLECVQDMDHENMFWYRQDPGLGLRLIYFSYDVKMKEKGDIPEGYSVSREKKERFSLILESASTNQTSMYLCASSFGGRSYNEQFFGPGTRLTVL.

This clone was picked up many times. J is TRBJ1-5 and V is TRBV11-2, with a weak D call TRBD1 (6 bases). This CDR3 contains 13 residues. Per the germline V gene, CDR1 is SGHAT and CDR2 is FQNNGV. V was cut by 4 bases and J by 7 bases, with 11 bases left in between. DNA of the CDR3: TGTGCCAGCAGCTCACAGGGCGGCCAGCCCCAGCATTTT. Protein sequence: CASSSQGGQPQHF.

The CDR3 region is CASSIARGSYEQYF. The CDR3 DNA follows: TGTGCCAGTAGTATAGCGCGGGGGTCCTACGAGCAGTACTTC. The gene calls are TRBV19 and TRBJ2-7; TRBD2 matches at 7 bases. Germline assignment: CDR1 LNHDA and CDR2 SQIVND (reference sequence). CDR3 size: 14 residues. Trimming at V came to 1 base and at J to 1 base, leaving 1 base not matched to a gene. Full variable domain (outside the CDR3, taken from reference TRBV19 and TRBJ2-7): DGGITQSPKYLFRKEGQNVTLSCEQNLNHDAMYWYRQDPGQGLRLIYYSQIVNDFQKGDIAEGYSVSREKKESFPLTVTSAQKNPTAFYLCASSIARGSYEQYFGPGTRLTVT.

This clone has only a few counts. The chain employs TRBV18 and TRBJ2-5; D is possibly TRBD2 (5 bases). TRBJ2-7 explains the end of the DNA better; the J call may be wrong. Germline values: CDR1 KGHSH, CDR2 LQKENI. The CDR3 has 14 amino acids. The CDR3 DNA is TGTGCCAGCTCACCTGGACTGGAGCCCTACGAGCAGTACTTC. Amino acid sequence: CASSPGLEPYEQYF.

The chain carries TRBV6-5 and TRBJ2-7; perhaps TRBD1 as D (6 bases). CDR3 size: 15 residues. Per germline, CDR1 MNHEY and CDR2 SVGAGI. Trimming removed 2 bases from V and 0 bases from J, with 11 bases in between. CDR3 sequence (DNA): TGTGCCAGCAGTTACCAGGACAGAGTCTCCTACGAGCAGTACTTC. Amino acid sequence: CASSYQDRVSYEQYF.